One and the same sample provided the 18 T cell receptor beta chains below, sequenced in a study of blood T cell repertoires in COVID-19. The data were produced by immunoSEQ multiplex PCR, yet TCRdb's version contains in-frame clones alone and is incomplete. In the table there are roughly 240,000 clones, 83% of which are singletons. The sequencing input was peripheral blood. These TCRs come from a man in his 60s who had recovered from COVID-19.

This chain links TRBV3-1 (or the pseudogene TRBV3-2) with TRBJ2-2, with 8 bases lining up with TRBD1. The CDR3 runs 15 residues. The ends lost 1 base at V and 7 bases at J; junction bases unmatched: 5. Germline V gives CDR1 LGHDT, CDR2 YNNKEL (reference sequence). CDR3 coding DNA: TGTGCCAGCAGCCAAGGGGCAGGGGGCCTCGGGGAGCTGTTTTTT. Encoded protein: CASSQGAGGLGELFF.

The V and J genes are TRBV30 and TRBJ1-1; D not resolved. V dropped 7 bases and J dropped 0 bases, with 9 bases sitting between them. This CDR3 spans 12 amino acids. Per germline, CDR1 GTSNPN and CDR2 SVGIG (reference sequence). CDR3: CALQIMNTEAFF. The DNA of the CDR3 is TGTGCCTTACAAATCATGAACACTGAAGCTTTCTTT.

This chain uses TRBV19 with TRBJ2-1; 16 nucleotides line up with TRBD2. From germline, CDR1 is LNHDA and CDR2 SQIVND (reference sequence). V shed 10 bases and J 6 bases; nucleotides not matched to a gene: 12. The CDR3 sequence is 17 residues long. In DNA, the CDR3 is TGTGCCACTGAATACCAAGGGACTAGCGGGAGGGGCAATGAGCAGTTCTTC. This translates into CATEYQGTSGRGNEQFF.

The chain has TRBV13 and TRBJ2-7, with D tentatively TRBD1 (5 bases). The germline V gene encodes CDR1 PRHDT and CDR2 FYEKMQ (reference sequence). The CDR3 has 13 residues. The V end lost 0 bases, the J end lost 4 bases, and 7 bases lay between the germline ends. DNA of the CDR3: TGTGCCAGCAGCTTAGGGCGACAGTACGAGCAGTACTTC. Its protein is CASSLGRQYEQYF.

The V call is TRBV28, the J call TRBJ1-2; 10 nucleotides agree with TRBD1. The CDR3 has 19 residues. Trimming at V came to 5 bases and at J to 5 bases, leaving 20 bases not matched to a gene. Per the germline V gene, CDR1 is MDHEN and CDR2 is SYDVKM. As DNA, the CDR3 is TGTGCCAGCAGTGCACGCAGGGGACAGGGGTCGATCCGGGCGTATGGCTACACCTTC. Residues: CASSARRGQGSIRAYGYTF.

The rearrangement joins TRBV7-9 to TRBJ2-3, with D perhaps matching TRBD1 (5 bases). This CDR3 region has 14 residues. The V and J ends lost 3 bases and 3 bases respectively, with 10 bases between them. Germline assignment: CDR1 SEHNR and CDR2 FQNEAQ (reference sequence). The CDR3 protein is CASSLGRATDTQYF. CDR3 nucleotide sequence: TGTGCCAGCAGCTTGGGCAGGGCTACAGATACGCAGTATTTT.

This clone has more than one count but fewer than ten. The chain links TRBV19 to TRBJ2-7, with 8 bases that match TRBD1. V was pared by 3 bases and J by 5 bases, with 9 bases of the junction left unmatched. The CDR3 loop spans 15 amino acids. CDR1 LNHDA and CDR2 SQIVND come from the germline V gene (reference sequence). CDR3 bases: TGTGCCAGTAGTATTGGACAGGGCTCTTCCCACGAGCAGTACTTC. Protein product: CASSIGQGSSHEQYF.

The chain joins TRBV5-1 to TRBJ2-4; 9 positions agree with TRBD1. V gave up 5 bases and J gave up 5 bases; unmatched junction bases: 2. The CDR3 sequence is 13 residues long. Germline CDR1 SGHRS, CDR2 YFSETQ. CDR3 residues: CASSWTGENIQYF. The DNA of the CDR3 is TGCGCCAGCAGTTGGACAGGGGAAAACATTCAGTACTTC.

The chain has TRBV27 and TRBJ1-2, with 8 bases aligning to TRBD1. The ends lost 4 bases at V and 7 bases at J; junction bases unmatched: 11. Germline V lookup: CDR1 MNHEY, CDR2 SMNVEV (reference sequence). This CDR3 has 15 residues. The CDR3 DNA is TGTGCCAGCAGTTCGAACCCAGGGGGCGGGCTTGGCTACACCTTC. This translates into CASSSNPGGGLGYTF.

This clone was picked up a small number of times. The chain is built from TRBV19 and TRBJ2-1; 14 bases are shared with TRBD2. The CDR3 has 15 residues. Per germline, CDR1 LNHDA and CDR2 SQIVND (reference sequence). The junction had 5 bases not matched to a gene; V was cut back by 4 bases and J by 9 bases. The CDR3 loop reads CASSTGLAGVGEQFF. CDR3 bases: TGTGCCAGTAGTACGGGACTAGCGGGAGTAGGTGAGCAGTTCTTC.

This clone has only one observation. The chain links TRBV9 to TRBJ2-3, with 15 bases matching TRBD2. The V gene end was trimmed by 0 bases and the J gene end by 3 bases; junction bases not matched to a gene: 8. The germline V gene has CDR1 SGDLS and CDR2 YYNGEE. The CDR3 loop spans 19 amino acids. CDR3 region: CASSVATGLAGGRTDTQYF. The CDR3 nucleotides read TGTGCCAGCAGCGTAGCTACGGGACTAGCGGGGGGACGGACAGATACGCAGTATTTT.

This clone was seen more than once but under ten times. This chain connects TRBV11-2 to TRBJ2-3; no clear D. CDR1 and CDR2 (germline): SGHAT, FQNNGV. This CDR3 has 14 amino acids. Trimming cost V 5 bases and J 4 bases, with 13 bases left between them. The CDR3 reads CASSPAFRPDTQYF. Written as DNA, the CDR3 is TGTGCCAGCAGCCCCGCGTTCCGTCCAGATACGCAGTATTTT.

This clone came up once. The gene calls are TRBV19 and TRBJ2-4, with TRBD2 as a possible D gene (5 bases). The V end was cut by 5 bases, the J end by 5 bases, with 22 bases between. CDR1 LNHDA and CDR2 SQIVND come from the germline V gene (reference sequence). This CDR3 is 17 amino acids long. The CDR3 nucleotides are TGTGCCAGTAGTCCTAGCTCCATGCCGGGAAGGCAAAACATTCAGTACTTC. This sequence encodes CASSPSSMPGRQNIQYF.

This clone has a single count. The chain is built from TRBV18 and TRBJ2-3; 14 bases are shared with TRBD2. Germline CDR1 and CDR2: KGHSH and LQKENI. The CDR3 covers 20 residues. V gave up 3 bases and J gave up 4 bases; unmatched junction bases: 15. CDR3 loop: CASSPLGLAGGPPRPDTQYF. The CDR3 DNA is TGTGCCAGCTCACCCCTCGGACTAGCGGGGGGTCCACCCCGGCCAGATACGCAGTATTTT.

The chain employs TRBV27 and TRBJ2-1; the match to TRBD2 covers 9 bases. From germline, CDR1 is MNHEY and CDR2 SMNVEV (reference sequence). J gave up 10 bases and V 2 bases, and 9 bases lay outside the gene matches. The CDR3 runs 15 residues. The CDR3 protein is CASSLGGGGGGEQFF. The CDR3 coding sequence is TGTGCCAGCAGTTTAGGCGGGGGGGGCGGCGGGGAGCAGTTCTTC.

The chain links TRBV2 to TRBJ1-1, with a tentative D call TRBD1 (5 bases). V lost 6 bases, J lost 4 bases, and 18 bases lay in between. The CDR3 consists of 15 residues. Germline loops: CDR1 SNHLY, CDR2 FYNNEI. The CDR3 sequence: CASRPVGWGGTEAFF. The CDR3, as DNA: TGTGCCAGCAGACCGGTCGGTTGGGGGGGCACTGAAGCTTTCTTT.

CDR3 sequence: CASGGTVGEQFF. The CDR3 DNA reads TGCGCCAGCGGTGGGACAGTCGGGGAGCAGTTCTTC. This rearrangement joins TRBV5-1 to TRBJ2-1, with TRBD1 matching over 7 bases. The V gene end was trimmed by 7 bases and the J gene end by 10 bases; junction bases not matched to a gene: 8. CDR3 length: 12 amino acids. From germline, CDR1 is SGHRS and CDR2 YFSETQ.

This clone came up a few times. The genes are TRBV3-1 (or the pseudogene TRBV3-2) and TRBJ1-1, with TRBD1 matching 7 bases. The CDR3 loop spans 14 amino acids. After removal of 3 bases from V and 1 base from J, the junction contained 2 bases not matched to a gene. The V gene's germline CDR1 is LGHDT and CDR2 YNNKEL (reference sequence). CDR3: CASSQQGGNTEAFF. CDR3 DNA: TGTGCCAGCAGCCAGCAGGGGGGGAACACTGAAGCTTTCTTT.